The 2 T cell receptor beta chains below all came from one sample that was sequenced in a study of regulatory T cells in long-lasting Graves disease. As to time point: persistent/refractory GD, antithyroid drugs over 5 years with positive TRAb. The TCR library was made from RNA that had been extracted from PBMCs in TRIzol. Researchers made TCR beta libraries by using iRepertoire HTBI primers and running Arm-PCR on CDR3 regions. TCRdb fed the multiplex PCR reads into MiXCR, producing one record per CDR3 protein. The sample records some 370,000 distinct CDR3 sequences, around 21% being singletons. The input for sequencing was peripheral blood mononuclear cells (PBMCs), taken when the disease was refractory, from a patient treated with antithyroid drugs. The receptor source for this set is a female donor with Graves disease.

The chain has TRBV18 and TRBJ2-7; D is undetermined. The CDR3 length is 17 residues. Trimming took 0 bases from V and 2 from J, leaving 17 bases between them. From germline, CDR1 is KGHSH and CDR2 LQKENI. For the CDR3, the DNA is TGTGCCAGCTCACCACCCTACCTACACGGATTTACCTACGAGCAGTACTTC. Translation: CASSPPYLHGFTYEQYF.

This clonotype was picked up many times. The CDR3 loop reads CASSFGRDRGLDEQYF. CDR3 DNA sequence: TGTGCCAGCAGTTTTGGCCGCGACAGGGGGTTGGACGAGCAGTACTTC. The J gene is TRBJ2-7, the V gene TRBV12-3 or TRBV12-4; 9 nucleotides align to TRBD1. This CDR3 has 16 amino acids. V was clipped by 3 bases and J by 5 bases; unmatched bases: 11.